The entry that follows covers one T cell receptor beta chain sequence. Authors' methods: Reference gene primers were amplified, and this amplification served to estimate nucleated cell counts. Produced via immunoSEQ multiplex PCR; TCRdb's table is partial and in-frame only. V, J and clone size derive from that table, while D and trimming were established from the DNA sequence. The sample comprises about 220,000 clones, 70% to 90% of which are singletons, and approximately 2.3% rests with the top ten. This entry comes from a study of blood T cell repertoires in COVID-19. Study-level information: Whether acute or convalescent, the COVID-19 samples came from the United States, Italy and Spain. The analysed material was cDNA or gDNA that came from T cells, B-cell-depleted T cells, or PBMCs.

The germline CDR1 and CDR2 sequences are MNHNS and SASEGT. V gave up 1 base and J gave up 3 bases; unmatched junction bases: 4. The CDR3 is made up of 16 amino acids. The Seattle patients, enrolled during active infection, were followed longitudinally. The J gene is TRBJ2-5, the V gene TRBV6-1; 11 nucleotides line up with TRBD2. The TCR originated in a woman aged 65 to 85 with COVID-19, enrolled during active disease. Material: peripheral blood. The CDR3 loop reads CASSEVSGGVEETQYF. CDR3 in DNA: TGTGCCAGCAGTGAAGTTAGCGGGGGGGTGGAAGAGACCCAGTACTTC.